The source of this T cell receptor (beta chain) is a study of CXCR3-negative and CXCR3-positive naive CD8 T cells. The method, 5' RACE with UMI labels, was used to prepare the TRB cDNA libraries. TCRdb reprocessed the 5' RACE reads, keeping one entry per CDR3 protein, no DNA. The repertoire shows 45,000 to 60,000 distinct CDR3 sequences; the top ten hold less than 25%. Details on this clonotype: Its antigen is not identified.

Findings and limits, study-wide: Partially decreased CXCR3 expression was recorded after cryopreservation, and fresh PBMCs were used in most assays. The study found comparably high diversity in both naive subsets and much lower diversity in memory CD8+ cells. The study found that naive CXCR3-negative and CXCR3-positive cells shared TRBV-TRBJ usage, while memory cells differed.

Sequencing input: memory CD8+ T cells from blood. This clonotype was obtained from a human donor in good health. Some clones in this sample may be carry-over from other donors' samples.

CDR3 sequence reads: CATSDPSSTGQETQYF. V gene TRBV24-1 combines with J gene TRBJ2-5; TCRdb indicates TRBD1, and absent DNA this call remains unverified. The CDR3 has 16 residues. CDR1 is KGHDR and CDR2 is SFDVKD in the germline V gene.